This TCR beta chain comes out of a study of technical replicates of blood from a handful of donors. This clone was detected once. Here immunoSEQ multiplex PCR was the method, and the copy in TCRdb shows in-frame clones only, minus some. The table has 45,000 to 55,000 clones, about 96% seen once; the top ten hold under 0.45%. Germline V gene sequence: CDR1 KGHSH, CDR2 LQKENI. Trimming stripped 3 bases from V and 6 bases from J, with 12 bases between. The CDR3 covers 13 residues. The material sequenced was T cells isolated from PBMCs. The sequence came from a human donor in good health. The V and J genes are TRBV18 and TRBJ2-7; D gene unclear. The CDR3 sequence: CASSPLFRSEQYF. The CDR3 DNA follows: TGTGCCAGCTCACCCCTGTTTAGATCCGAGCAGTACTTC.